These 8 T cell receptor beta chains were all obtained from the same sample, sequenced in a study of regulatory T cells in long-lasting Graves disease. The TCR beta library used iRepertoire HTBI primers with Arm-PCR amplification of CDR3. MiXCR, run by TCRdb on the multiplex PCR reads, gives a single entry per CDR3 protein. The data contain 400,000 to 500,000 distinct CDR3 sequences, roughly 23% of them singletons. Time point denoted: persistent/refractory GD, antithyroid drugs over 5 years with positive TRAb. Extracted PBMC RNA gave rise to the TCR library. The sequencing here drew on peripheral blood mononuclear cells (PBMCs), taken when the disease was refractory, from a patient treated with antithyroid drugs. The receptor source for this set is a female donor with Graves disease.

With respect to this clonotype: A far larger clone is one base from this, pointing to a likely read error. This chain uses TRBV12-3 or TRBV12-4 with TRBJ2-5; D may correspond to TRBD1 or TRBD2 (6 bases each). This CDR3 is 14 amino acids long. Deletions cut 5 bases from V and 7 bases from J, with 17 bases between. CDR3 sequence reads: CASSEAPGAGTQYF. CDR3 in DNA: TGTGCCAGCAGTGAAGCCCCGGGGGCAGGGACCCAGTACTTC.

This clonotype was counted a few times. A read error may account for a junction end that differs from germline. The J gene is TRBJ2-6, the V gene TRBV19, with 8 bases lining up with TRBD1. The CDR3 totals 17 residues. Germline CDR1 is LNHDA and CDR2 is SQIVND (reference sequence). In DNA form, the CDR3 reads TGTGCCAGTAGAATAGGGACAGGCGCGTCTGGGGCCAACGTCCTGACTTTC. It specifies CASRIGTGASGANVLTF.

The chain links TRBV30 to TRBJ1-1, with 9 bases aligning to TRBD1. The CDR3 spans 14 residues. V lost 3 bases and J lost 1; bases outside the gene matches: 3. CDR1 and CDR2 from the germline V gene are GTSNPN and SVGIG (reference sequence). The CDR3 nucleotides are TGTGCCTGGAGGGACAGGGGCGAGAACACTGAAGCTTTCTTT. Residues: CAWRDRGENTEAFF.

At least ten counts were recorded for this clonotype. The chain uses TRBV28 and TRBJ2-2; D may be TRBD1 or TRBD2 (6 bases each). Germline V gene data show CDR1 as MDHEN and CDR2 as SYDVKM. The germline V and J ends were trimmed by 11 bases and 7 bases, with 20 bases remaining between them. The CDR3 has 14 residues. CDR3 region: CAARGWGHGGELFF. CDR3 coding DNA: TGTGCCGCCCGGGGGTGGGGGCATGGCGGGGAGCTGTTTTTT.

This rearrangement joins TRBV5-1 to TRBJ2-5; 9 positions match TRBD1. The junction had 11 bases not matched to a gene; V was cut back by 6 bases and J by 8 bases. This CDR3 has 14 residues. Germline V lookup: CDR1 SGHRS, CDR2 YFSETQ. CDR3 loop: CASTPRTGEGTQYF. The CDR3 region has the DNA TGCGCCAGCACCCCACGGACAGGGGAAGGAACCCAGTACTTC.

About this clonotype: Just one base apart from a much larger clone, this may be a read error. No conserved phenylalanine or tryptophan ends this CDR3, so it is likely a read error. The chain uses TRBV18 and TRBJ2-5; D remains unclear. Trimming removed 4 bases at V and 1 base at J, with 10 bases between. Germline assignment: CDR1 KGHSH and CDR2 LQKENI. CDR3 length: 14 residues. The CDR3 loop is CASSLTGTQETQYL. Here the CDR3 DNA reads TGTGCCAGCTCACTCACGGGCACCCAAGAGACCCAGTACCTC.

This clonotype was found many times. This chain links TRBV27 with TRBJ2-7; a possible D gene is TRBD2 (6 bases). Germline V gene data show CDR1 as MNHEY and CDR2 as SMNVEV (reference sequence). V was cut by 8 bases and J by 3 bases, with 20 bases left in between. The CDR3 consists of 15 residues. The CDR3 nucleotides are TGTGCCAGCGGGGTTGGCTGGCAGGAGGGCTACGAGCAGTACTTC. It yields the protein CASGVGWQEGYEQYF.

CDR3 nucleotides: TGTGCCAGTGTCCGGACCAGCAGCTCTGGGGCCAACGTCCTGACTTTC. It codes for CASVRTSSSGANVLTF. The chain uses TRBV19 and TRBJ2-6, with D hard to call. The V gene's germline CDR1 is LNHDA and CDR2 SQIVND (reference sequence). The V end lost 8 bases, the J end lost 0 bases, and 14 bases lay between the germline ends. The CDR3 sequence is 16 residues long.